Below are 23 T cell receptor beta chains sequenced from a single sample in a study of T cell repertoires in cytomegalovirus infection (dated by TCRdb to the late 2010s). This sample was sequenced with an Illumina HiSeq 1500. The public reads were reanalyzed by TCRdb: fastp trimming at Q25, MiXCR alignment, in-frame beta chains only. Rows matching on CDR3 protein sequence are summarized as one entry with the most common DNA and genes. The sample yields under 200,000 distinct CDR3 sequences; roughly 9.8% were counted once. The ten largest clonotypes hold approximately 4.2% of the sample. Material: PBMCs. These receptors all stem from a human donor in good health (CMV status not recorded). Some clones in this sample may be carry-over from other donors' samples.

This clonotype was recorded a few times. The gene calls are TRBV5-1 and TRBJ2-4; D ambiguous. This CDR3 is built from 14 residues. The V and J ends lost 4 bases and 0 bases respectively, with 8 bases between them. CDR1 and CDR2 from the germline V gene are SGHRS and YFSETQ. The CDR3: CASSPTIAKNIQYF. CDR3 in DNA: TGCGCCAGCAGCCCGACAATAGCCAAAAACATTCAGTACTTC.

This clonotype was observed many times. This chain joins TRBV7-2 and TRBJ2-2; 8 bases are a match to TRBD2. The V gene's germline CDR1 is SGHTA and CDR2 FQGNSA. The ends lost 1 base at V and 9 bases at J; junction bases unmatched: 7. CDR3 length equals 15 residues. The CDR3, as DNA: TGTGCCAGCAGCTTAGAGGCTAGCGGGCGTAGGGAGCTGTTTTTT. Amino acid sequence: CASSLEASGRRELFF.

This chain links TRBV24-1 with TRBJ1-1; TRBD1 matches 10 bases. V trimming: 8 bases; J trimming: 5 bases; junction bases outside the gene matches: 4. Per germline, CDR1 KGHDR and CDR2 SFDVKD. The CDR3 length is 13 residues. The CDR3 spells CATMTGGGTEAFF. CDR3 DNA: TGTGCCACCATGACAGGGGGCGGGACTGAAGCTTTCTTT.

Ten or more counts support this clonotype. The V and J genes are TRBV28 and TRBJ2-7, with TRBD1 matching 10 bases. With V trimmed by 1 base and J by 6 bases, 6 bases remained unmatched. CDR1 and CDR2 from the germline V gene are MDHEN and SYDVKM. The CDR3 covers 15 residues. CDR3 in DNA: TGTGCCAGCAGTTTATTCGGGACAGGGGCTTCCGAGCAGTACTTC. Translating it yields CASSLFGTGASEQYF.

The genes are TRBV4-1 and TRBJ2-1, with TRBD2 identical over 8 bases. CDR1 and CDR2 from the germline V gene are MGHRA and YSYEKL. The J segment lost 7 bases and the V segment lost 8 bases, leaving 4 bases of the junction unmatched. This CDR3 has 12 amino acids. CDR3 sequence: CASGSGKNEQFF. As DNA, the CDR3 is TGCGCCAGCGGTAGCGGGAAAAATGAGCAGTTCTTC.

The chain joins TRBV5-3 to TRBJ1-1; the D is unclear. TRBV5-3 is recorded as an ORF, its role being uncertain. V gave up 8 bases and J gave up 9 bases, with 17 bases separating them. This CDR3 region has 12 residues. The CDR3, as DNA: TGTGCCAGCAGCCCTAGGACTGGAAAAGCTTTCTTT. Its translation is CASSPRTGKAFF.

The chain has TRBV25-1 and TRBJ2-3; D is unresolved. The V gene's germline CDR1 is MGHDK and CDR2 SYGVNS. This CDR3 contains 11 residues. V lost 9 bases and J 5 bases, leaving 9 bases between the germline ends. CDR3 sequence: CAREWRDTQYF. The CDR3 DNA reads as TGTGCCAGGGAGTGGAGAGATACGCAGTATTTT.

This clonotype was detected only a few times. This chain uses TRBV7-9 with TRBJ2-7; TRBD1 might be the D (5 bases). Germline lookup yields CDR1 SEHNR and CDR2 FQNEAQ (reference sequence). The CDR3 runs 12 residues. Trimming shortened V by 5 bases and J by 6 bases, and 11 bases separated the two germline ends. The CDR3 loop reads CASSRQLSEQYF. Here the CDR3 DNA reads TGTGCCAGCAGCCGACAGCTGAGCGAGCAGTACTTC.

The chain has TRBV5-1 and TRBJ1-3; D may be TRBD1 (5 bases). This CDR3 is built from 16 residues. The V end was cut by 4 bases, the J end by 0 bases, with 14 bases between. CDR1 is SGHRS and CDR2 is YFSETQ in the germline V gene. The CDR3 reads CASSPRDGYSGNTIYF. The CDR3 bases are TGCGCCAGCAGCCCTCGGGACGGATACTCTGGAAACACCATATATTTT.

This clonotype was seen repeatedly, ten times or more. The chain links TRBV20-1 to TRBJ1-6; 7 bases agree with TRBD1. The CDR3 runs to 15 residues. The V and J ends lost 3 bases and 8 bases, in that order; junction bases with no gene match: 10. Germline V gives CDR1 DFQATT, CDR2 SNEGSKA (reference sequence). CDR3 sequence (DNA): TGCAGTGCTAGGGACCTGACAGGGAATCATTCACCCCTCCACTTT. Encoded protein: CSARDLTGNHSPLHF.

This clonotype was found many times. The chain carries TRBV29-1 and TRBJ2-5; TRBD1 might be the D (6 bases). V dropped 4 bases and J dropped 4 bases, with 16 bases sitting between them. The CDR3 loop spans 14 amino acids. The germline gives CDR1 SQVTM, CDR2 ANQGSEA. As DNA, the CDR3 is TGCAGCGTTGTTAAGCAGGGGCGGAGAGAGACCCAGTACTTC. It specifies CSVVKQGRRETQYF.

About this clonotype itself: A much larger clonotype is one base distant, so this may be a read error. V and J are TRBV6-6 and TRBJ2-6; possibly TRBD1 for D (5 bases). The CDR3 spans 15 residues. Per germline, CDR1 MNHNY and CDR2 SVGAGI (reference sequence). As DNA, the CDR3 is TGTGCCAGCAGCGGGTCCAGCTCTGGGGCCAACGACCTGACTTTC. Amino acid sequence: CASSGSSSGANDLTF.

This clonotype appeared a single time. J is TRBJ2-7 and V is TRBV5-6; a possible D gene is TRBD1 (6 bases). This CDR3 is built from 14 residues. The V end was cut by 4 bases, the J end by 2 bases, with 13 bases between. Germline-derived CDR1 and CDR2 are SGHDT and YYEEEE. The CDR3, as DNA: TGTGCCAGCAGCCGATCGACAGGACCCTACGAGCAGTACTTC. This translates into CASSRSTGPYEQYF.

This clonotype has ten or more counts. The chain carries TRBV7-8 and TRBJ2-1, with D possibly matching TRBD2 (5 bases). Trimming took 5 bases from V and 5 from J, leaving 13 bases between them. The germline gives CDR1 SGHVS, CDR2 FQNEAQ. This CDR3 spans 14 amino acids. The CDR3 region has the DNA TGTGCCAGCAGCCCACGAGCGAGGGACAATGAGCAGTTCTTC. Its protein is CASSPRARDNEQFF.

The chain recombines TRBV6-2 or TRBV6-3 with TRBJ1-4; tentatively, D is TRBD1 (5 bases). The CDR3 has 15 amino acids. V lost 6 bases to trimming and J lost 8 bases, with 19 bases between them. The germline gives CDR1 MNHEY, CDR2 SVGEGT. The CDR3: CASSNGHQRREKLFF. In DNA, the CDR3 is TGTGCCAGCAGCAACGGACACCAACGAAGGGAAAAACTGTTTTTT.

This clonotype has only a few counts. The CDR3 DNA reads as TGTGCCAGCAGCCAGACCCTCAATGAGCAGTTCTTC. Its protein is CASSQTLNEQFF. This chain links TRBV7-9 with TRBJ2-1, with no clear D. V gave up 5 bases and J gave up 6 bases, with 8 bases separating them. In germline, CDR1 is SEHNR, CDR2 FQNEAQ (reference sequence). The CDR3 has 12 amino acids.

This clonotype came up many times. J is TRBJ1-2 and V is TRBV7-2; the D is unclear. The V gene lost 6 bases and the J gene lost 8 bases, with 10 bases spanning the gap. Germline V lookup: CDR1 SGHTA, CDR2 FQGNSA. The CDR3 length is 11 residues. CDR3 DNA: TGTGCCAGCAGTCTGAAGGAGGGCTACACCTTC. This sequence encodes CASSLKEGYTF.

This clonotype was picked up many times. CDR3 DNA sequence: TGTGCCAGCAGCTCAAGGACGGTGAACACTGAAGCTTTCTTT. Protein product: CASSSRTVNTEAFF. The J gene is TRBJ1-1, the V gene TRBV7-8; the D is unclear. Germline CDR1 and CDR2: SGHVS and FQNEAQ. Trimming removed 4 bases at V and 0 bases at J, with 9 bases between. CDR3 length equals 14 residues.

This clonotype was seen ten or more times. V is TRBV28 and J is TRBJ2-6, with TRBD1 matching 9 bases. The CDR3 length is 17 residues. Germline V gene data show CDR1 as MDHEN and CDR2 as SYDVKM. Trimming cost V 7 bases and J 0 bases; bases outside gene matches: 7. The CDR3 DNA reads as TGTGCCAGCACCTGGGGGACAGGGCACTCTGGGGCCAACGTCCTGACTTTC. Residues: CASTWGTGHSGANVLTF.

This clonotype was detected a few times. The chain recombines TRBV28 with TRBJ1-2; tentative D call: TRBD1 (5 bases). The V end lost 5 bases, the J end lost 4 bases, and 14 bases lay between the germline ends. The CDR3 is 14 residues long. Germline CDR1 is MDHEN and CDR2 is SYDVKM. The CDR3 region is CASSRLAGPYGYTF. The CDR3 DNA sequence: TGTGCCAGCAGTCGTCTTGCAGGGCCCTATGGCTACACCTTC.

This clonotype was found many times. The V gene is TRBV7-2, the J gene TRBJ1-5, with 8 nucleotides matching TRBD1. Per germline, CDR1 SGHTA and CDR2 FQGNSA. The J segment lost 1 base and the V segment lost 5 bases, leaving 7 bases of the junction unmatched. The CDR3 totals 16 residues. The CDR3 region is CASSKTGAGSNQPQHF. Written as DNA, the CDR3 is TGTGCCAGCAGCAAGACAGGGGCGGGGAGCAATCAGCCCCAGCATTTT.

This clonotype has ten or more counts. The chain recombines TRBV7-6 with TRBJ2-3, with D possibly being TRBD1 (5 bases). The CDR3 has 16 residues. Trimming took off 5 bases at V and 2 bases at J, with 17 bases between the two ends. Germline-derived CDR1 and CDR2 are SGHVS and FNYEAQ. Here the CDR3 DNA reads TGTGCCAGCAGCCTGATGACAGCCCAGGCCACAGATACGCAGTATTTT. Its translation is CASSLMTAQATDTQYF. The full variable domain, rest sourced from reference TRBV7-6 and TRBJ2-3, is GAGVSQSPRYKVTKRGQDVALRCDPISGHVSLYWYRQALGQGPEFLTYFNYEAQQDKSGLPNDRFSAERPEGSISTLTIQRTEQRDSAMYRCASSLMTAQATDTQYFGPGTRLTVL.

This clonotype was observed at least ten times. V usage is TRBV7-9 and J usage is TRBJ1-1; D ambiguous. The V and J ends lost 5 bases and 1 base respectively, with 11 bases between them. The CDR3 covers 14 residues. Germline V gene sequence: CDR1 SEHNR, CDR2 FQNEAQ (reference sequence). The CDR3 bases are TGTGCCAGCAGCCACCGACGGGAGAACACTGAAGCTTTCTTT. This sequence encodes CASSHRRENTEAFF.